A selection of T cell receptor beta chains follows, all from one sample in a study of blood T cell repertoires in COVID-19. The data were produced by immunoSEQ multiplex PCR, yet TCRdb's version contains in-frame clones alone and is incomplete. In the table there are roughly 110,000 clones, 80% to 85% of which are singletons. The material sequenced was peripheral blood. Receptors were obtained from a human donor in a cohort sampled during active COVID-19. Both conserved end residues are part of each CDR3. A D gene is named only where the DNA matches it firmly. Size tells how often a clone was seen (once, few, many) or the class of an expanded clone, and some rows leave it out.

D	size	V	J	DNA	CDR3
TRBD2	NA	TRBV7-2	TRBJ2-5	TGTGCCAGCAGCTTAGGTCGGGGCGGGAGGGAGACCCAGTACTTC	CASSLGRGGRETQYF
TRBD1	NA	TRBV28	TRBJ1-5	TGTGCCAGCATAACGACAGGGGGCGGTCAGCCCCAGCATTTT	CASITTGGGQPQHF
TRBD1	NA	TRBV6-2/TRBV6-3	TRBJ2-5	TGTGCCAGCAGCGGACAGGGAGGACGAGAGACCCAGTACTTC	CASSGQGGRETQYF
TRBD1	NA	TRBV12-3/TRBV12-4	TRBJ2-1	TGTGCCAGCAGCACCGGGACAGGGGTCGAGCAGTTCTTC	CASSTGTGVEQFF
NA	NA	TRBV6-6	TRBJ2-1	TGTGCCAGCAGTTACCAGACAGTGAGTGCCTACAATGAGCAGTTCTTC	CASSYQTVSAYNEQFF
NA	NA	TRBV7-8	TRBJ2-1	TGTGCCAGCAGCCCGATCCAGAATGAGCAGTTCTTC	CASSPIQNEQFF
NA	NA	TRBV3-1/TRBV3-2	TRBJ1-4	TGTGCCAGCAGCCCCGGCCCGGGTACGATTGAAAAACTGTTTTTT	CASSPGPGTIEKLFF
TRBD1	once	TRBV5-8	TRBJ1-1	TGTGCCAGCAGCGACAGGGGGCTTGCGACTGAAGCTTTCTTT	CASSDRGLATEAFF
TRBD1	NA	TRBV7-7	TRBJ2-1	TGTGCCAGCAGTCCGGTGGCCGGACAGGGTAACAGCAATGAGCAGTTCTTC	CASSPVAGQGNSNEQFF
NA	NA	TRBV18	TRBJ2-1	TGTGCCAGCTCACCACCCTCCCCGGGACTGGGGAACAATGAGCAGTTCTTC	CASSPPSPGLGNNEQFF
NA	many	TRBV27	TRBJ2-2	TGTGCCAGCAGTACCTATCGGACAGTAAACACCGGGGAGCTGTTTTTT	CASSTYRTVNTGELFF
NA	NA	TRBV6-2/TRBV6-3	TRBJ2-5	TGTGCCAGCAGTGGAGAAGAGACCCAGTACTTC	CASSGEETQYF
NA	NA	TRBV21-1	TRBJ2-3	TGTGCCAGCAGGGTAGGGGGTGCAGGGGAAGGCACAGATACGCAGTATTTT	CASRVGGAGEGTDTQYF
NA	NA	TRBV25-1	TRBJ1-1	TGTGCCAGCAGTGGCACAGGGAGCACTGAAGCTTTCTTT	CASSGTGSTEAFF
TRBD1	NA	TRBV19	TRBJ2-6	TGTGCCAGTATGAGACAGGGGGCTGATGGGGCCAACGTCCTGACTTTC	CASMRQGADGANVLTF
NA	NA	TRBV21-1	TRBJ1-6	TGTGCCAGCAGCGAAAAACAGGGACATAATTCACCCCTCCACTTT	CASSEKQGHNSPLHF
TRBD1	NA	TRBV7-3	TRBJ1-2	TGTGCCAGCAGCTCACGGACAGGGGGCAACTATAATGGCTACACCTTC	CASSSRTGGNYNGYTF
TRBD1	NA	TRBV27	TRBJ1-6	TGTGCCAGCAAAACCGGGACAGATAATTCACCCCTCCACTTT	CASKTGTDNSPLHF
NA	NA	TRBV24-1	TRBJ2-3	TGTGCCACCAGTGGCGGGCCCCTTGCAGATACGCAGTATTTT	CATSGGPLADTQYF
NA	NA	TRBV6-5	TRBJ1-1	TGTGCCAGCACCCCTCTAGGCAGAAACACTGAAGCTTTCTTT	CASTPLGRNTEAFF
TRBD2	NA	TRBV5-6	TRBJ2-2	TGTGCCAGCAGCTTGGAAGGACTAGTCCTCACCGGGGAGCTGTTTTTT	CASSLEGLVLTGELFF
TRBD2	NA	TRBV6-4	TRBJ2-1	TGTGCCAGCAGTGACTCTGCGGGAGGGCCGGTTGAGCAGTTCTTC	CASSDSAGGPVEQFF
NA	once	TRBV6-5	TRBJ1-2	TGTGCCAGCAGTTATGGGGGGAATGGCTACACCTTC	CASSYGGNGYTF
TRBD1	few	TRBV6-5	TRBJ1-1	TGTGCCAGCAGTTCCCCGGGACAGGGAGGGGCTGAAGCTTTCTTT	CASSSPGQGGAEAFF
TRBD1	once	TRBV25-1	TRBJ2-7	TGTGCCAGCATGGGACAGGGGAATAGCTACGAGCAGTACTTC	CASMGQGNSYEQYF
TRBD1	NA	TRBV4-3	TRBJ1-2	TGCGCCAGCAGCCAAGACAAGGGGGCAATTAACTATGGCTACACCTTC	CASSQDKGAINYGYTF
NA	NA	TRBV6-2/TRBV6-3	TRBJ2-2	TGTGCCAGCAGTTTCAGGGGAGTCACCGGGGAGCTGTTTTTT	CASSFRGVTGELFF
TRBD1	NA	TRBV7-2	TRBJ2-5	TGTGCCAGCAGCCCGGGACAGGGGTTCGAGACCCAGTACTTC	CASSPGQGFETQYF
NA	NA	TRBV21-1	TRBJ1-5	TGTGCCAGCAGCAGCAGACAGGACCAATATAGCAATCAGCCCCAGCATTTT	CASSSRQDQYSNQPQHF
TRBD1	few	TRBV6-5	TRBJ1-2	TGTGCCAGCAGCGGGGGACAGGGGGCGTCGGGCTACACCTTC	CASSGGQGASGYTF
NA	NA	TRBV3-1/TRBV3-2	TRBJ2-2	TGTGCCAGCAGCCAAGGGTCCCGGGGGACCACCGGGGAGCTGTTTTTT	CASSQGSRGTTGELFF
NA	few	TRBV21-1	TRBJ1-6	TGTGCCAGCAGCAAGGGACAGGGTGTCTCACCCCTCCACTTT	CASSKGQGVSPLHF
NA	NA	TRBV24-1	TRBJ1-1	TGTGCCACCAGGGCCCCCCCGCCGAGCGCTGAAGCTTTCTTT	CATRAPPPSAEAFF
NA	few	TRBV18	TRBJ1-1	TGTGCCAGCTCACCCGACATTCTTGCTGAAGCTTTCTTT	CASSPDILAEAFF
TRBD1	NA	TRBV5-1	TRBJ1-2	TGCGCCAGCAGCTTGGACAGGGGGCTCTATGGCTACACCTTC	CASSLDRGLYGYTF
TRBD2	NA	TRBV7-2	TRBJ2-1	TGTGCCAGCAGCGAAAGGCGGGGGTCGGGTGAGCAGTTCTTC	CASSERRGSGEQFF
TRBD2	NA	TRBV4-1	TRBJ2-5	TGCGCCAGCAGCCAAGCGGGAGGGCCGGAGACCCAGTACTTC	CASSQAGGPETQYF
NA	NA	TRBV7-2	TRBJ2-7	TGTGCCAGCAGCAAGGACTATGGCCCCTACGAGCAGTACTTC	CASSKDYGPYEQYF
NA	NA	TRBV2	TRBJ2-3	TGTGCCAGCAGTGAGCGGGGTGGATCAGATACGCAGTATTTT	CASSERGGSDTQYF
TRBD2	NA	TRBV24-1	TRBJ2-3	TGTGCCACCAGTGACCCCCGGGGTAGCGGGACAGATACGCAGTATTTT	CATSDPRGSGTDTQYF
TRBD2	NA	TRBV19	TRBJ2-1	TGTGCCAGTAGTATAATGACTAGCAGGAACGCGTGGCAGTTCTTC	CASSIMTSRNAWQFF
NA	NA	TRBV11-2	TRBJ1-4	TGTGCCAGCAGCTGGACAGAAACTAATGAAAAACTGTTTTTT	CASSWTETNEKLFF
TRBD2	NA	TRBV6-4	TRBJ2-3	TGTGCCACCGGAAGCGGGGAGGCAGATACGCAGTATTTT	CATGSGEADTQYF
NA	NA	TRBV7-5	TRBJ2-6	TGTGTCAGAAGCCCCTGGAGCTCTGGGGCCAACGTCCTGACTTTC	CVRSPWSSGANVLTF
NA	once	TRBV3-1/TRBV3-2	TRBJ1-3	TGTGCCAGCAGCACAGGGACTGGAAACACCATATATTTT	CASSTGTGNTIYF
NA	NA	TRBV12-5	TRBJ1-5	TGTGCTAGTGGTTTTCTGAACTCCGGGAACAATCAGCCCCAGCATTTT	CASGFLNSGNNQPQHF
NA	once	TRBV7-2	TRBJ2-3	TGTGCCAGCAGCCCCGGACTTCTTAGAACCACAGATACGCAGTATTTT	CASSPGLLRTTDTQYF
NA	few	TRBV5-1	TRBJ2-3	TGCGCCAGCAGTTCGGGACAAAAAGAAACAGATACGCAGTATTTT	CASSSGQKETDTQYF
TRBD2	NA	TRBV7-9	TRBJ2-5	TGTGCCAGCAGCCCTACTAGCGGGAGGGCTCTTTGGGCCCAGTACTTC	CASSPTSGRALWAQYF